These 2 T cell receptor beta chains share one sample of origin, sequenced in a study of Ad26.COV2.S vaccination and SARS-CoV-2 variants. Clones were sequenced by immunoSEQ multiplex PCR, and TCRdb holds only the in-frame ones, with some missing. The sample lists around 240,000 clones, approximately 87% occurring once. The treatment denotes: some 20 received Ad26.COV2.S at low or high dose, single or two shots; 5 received placebo; per-sample allocation not given. Collection of the samples took place on day 63 after the first injection of vaccine or placebo. The specimen comprised peripheral blood, sampled in a trial of Ad26.COV2.S vaccine versus placebo. The origin of the receptors is a person between 18 and 65 years old who received the Ad26.COV2.S COVID-19 vaccine or a placebo.

The genes are TRBV5-1 and TRBJ2-7; the D gene is possibly TRBD2 (6 bases). V lost 2 bases, J lost 2 bases, and 11 bases lay in between. This CDR3 spans 14 amino acids. The germline gives CDR1 SGHRS, CDR2 YFSETQ. The CDR3 sequence: CASSLGGGPYEQYF. DNA for the CDR3: TGCGCCAGCAGCTTAGGCGGAGGGCCCTACGAGCAGTACTTC.

This chain connects TRBV27 to TRBJ1-4, with a possible D match to TRBD1 (5 bases). CDR3 length equals 15 residues. CDR1 is MNHEY, CDR2 SMNVEV, per germline (reference sequence). V was pared by 2 bases and J by 3 bases, with 10 bases between. In DNA, the CDR3 is TGTGCCAGCAGTTTAGCGGACACTCCTAATGAAAAACTGTTTTTT. It translates to CASSLADTPNEKLFF.